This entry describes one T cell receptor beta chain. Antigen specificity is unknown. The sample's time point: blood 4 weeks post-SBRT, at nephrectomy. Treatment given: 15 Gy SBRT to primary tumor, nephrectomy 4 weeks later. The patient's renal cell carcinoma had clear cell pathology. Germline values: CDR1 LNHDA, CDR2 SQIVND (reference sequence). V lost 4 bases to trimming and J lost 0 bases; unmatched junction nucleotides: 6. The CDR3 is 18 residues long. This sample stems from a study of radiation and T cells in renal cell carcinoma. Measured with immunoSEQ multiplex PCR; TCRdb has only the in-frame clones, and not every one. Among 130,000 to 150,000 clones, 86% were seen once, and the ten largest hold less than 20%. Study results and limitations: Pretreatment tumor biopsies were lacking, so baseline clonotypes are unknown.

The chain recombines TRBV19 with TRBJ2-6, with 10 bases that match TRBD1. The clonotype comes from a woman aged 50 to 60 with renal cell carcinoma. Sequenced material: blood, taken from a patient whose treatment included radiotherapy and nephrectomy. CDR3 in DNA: TGTGCCAGTAGTAGCCGGGACAGGGGCTACTCTGGGGCCAACGTCCTGACTTTC. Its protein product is CASSSRDRGYSGANVLTF.